Shown below are 21 T cell receptor beta chains from a single sample sequenced in a study of beta chain features in type 1 diabetes. Expressed TCRB transcripts were sequenced because the entire RNA isolate underwent reverse transcription. TCRdb keeps only in-frame clones here, not all; method: immunoSEQ multiplex PCR. The table shows about 130,000 clones, with about 10% occurring only once. Sequences were obtained from central memory CD4+ T cells from blood. Receptors originate from a man aged 18 to 35 in good health.

CDR3 region: CASSLETSGGVTDTQYF. DNA of the CDR3: TGTGCCAGCAGCTTGGAGACTAGCGGGGGGGTCACAGATACGCAGTATTTT. This rearrangement joins TRBV5-5 to TRBJ2-3, with 14 bases fitting TRBD2. The CDR3 length is 17 residues. The junction had 2 bases not matched to a gene; V was cut back by 0 bases and J by 2 bases. Germline V CDR1 and CDR2: SGHKS, YYEKEE (reference sequence).

The chain carries TRBV15 and TRBJ1-2; 12 bases line up with TRBD1. Germline values: CDR1 LNHNV, CDR2 YYDKDF (reference sequence). This CDR3 comprises 17 residues. J gave up 3 bases and V 2 bases, and 7 bases lay outside the gene matches. The CDR3 sequence: CATSRTGQGAGDYGYTF. CDR3 DNA sequence: TGTGCCACCAGCAGAACGGGACAGGGGGCGGGAGACTATGGCTACACCTTC.

In its sample, this clone was seen a few times. The J gene is TRBJ2-3, the V gene TRBV28; D possibly corresponds to TRBD1 (6 bases). The CDR3 loop spans 12 amino acids. Germline values: CDR1 MDHEN, CDR2 SYDVKM. The ends were cut back, 3 bases at V and 6 bases at J, with 7 bases in the middle. The CDR3 spells CASSFRGDTQYF. The CDR3 coding sequence is TGTGCCAGCAGTTTCAGGGGTGATACGCAGTATTTT.

This clone has a handful of counts. The gene calls are TRBV7-2 and TRBJ2-4; 8 nucleotides align to TRBD2. The CDR3 length is 15 residues. Germline V lookup: CDR1 SGHTA, CDR2 FQGNSA. The V and J ends lost 5 bases and 8 bases, in that order; junction bases with no gene match: 11. CDR3 region: CASSQSAGGGDIQYF. The CDR3 coding sequence is TGTGCCAGCAGCCAATCGGCGGGGGGCGGTGACATTCAGTACTTC.

The sample holds a few counts of this clone. This may come from a read error, since a much larger clone is one base off. Other DNA sequences within the sample encode an identical CDR3. In nucleotides, the CDR3 is TGTGCCAGCAGCCCGGGACAGCCGGATACGCAGTATTTT. Protein product: CASSPGQPDTQYF. V is TRBV7-9 and J is TRBJ2-3, with 7 positions matching TRBD1. The CDR3 spans 13 residues. The germline CDR1 and CDR2 sequences are SEHNR and FQNEAQ (reference sequence). J lost 6 bases, V lost 5 bases, and 5 bases had no gene match.

The chain employs TRBV6-1 and TRBJ2-6; possible D gene TRBD2, 6 bases. The CDR3 extends over 16 amino acids. Deletions cut 3 bases from V and 1 base from J, with 10 bases between. Germline V gene sequence: CDR1 MNHNS, CDR2 SASEGT. CDR3 amino acids: CASSDGGISGANVLTF. The CDR3 nucleotides read TGTGCCAGCAGTGATGGGGGGATTTCTGGGGCCAACGTCCTGACTTTC.

This clone has a handful of counts. Other nucleotide sequences from this sample produce the same CDR3. This chain connects TRBV5-4 to TRBJ2-3; D might be TRBD1 (6 bases). Germline V CDR1 and CDR2: SGHNT, YYREEE (reference sequence). The CDR3 sequence is 15 residues long. Trimming cost V 4 bases and J 2 bases, with 14 bases left between them. CDR3 amino acids: CASSLRAGVTDTQYF. DNA for the CDR3: TGTGCCAGCAGCCTTCGAGCAGGGGTCACAGATACGCAGTATTTT. The full variable domain, its missing parts supplied by reference TRBV5-4 and TRBJ2-3, is ETGVTQSPTHLIKTRGQQVTLRCSSQSGHNTVSWYQQALGQGPQFIFQYYREEENGRGNFPPRFSGLQFPNYSSELNVNALELDDSALYLCASSLRAGVTDTQYFGPGTRLTVL.

This clone turned up a few times. This rearrangement joins TRBV7-2 to TRBJ2-7; TRBD2 aligns across 9 bases. CDR1 is SGHTA and CDR2 is FQGNSA in the germline V gene. J lost 2 bases, V lost 5 bases, and 4 bases had no gene match. This CDR3 has 14 amino acids. The CDR3 DNA follows: TGTGCCAGCAGCACGGGACTAGCCACCTACGAGCAGTACTTC. Its translation: CASSTGLATYEQYF.

This clone was found many times. This chain joins TRBV28 and TRBJ2-7; possibly TRBD1 for D (5 bases). CDR1 and CDR2 from the germline V gene are MDHEN and SYDVKM. This CDR3 region has 15 residues. V lost 5 bases and J 2 bases, leaving 16 bases between the germline ends. The CDR3 sequence: CASSPLFTGTYEQYF. The CDR3 nucleotides are TGTGCCAGCAGTCCCCTGTTCACAGGAACCTACGAGCAGTACTTC.

Worth noting for this clone: This likely stems from a read error, as it lies one base from a far larger clone. The rearrangement uses TRBV5-5 and TRBJ2-1; the D is unclear. The CDR3 has 11 amino acids. Germline lookup yields CDR1 SGHKS and CDR2 YYEKEE (reference sequence). The V gene lost 4 bases and the J gene lost 4 bases, with 3 bases spanning the gap. DNA for the CDR3: TGTGCCAGCAGCCCATACAATGAGCAGTTCTTC. It yields the protein CASSPYNEQFF.

The chain employs TRBV27 and TRBJ2-2; 8 bases align to TRBD1. The CDR3 spans 14 residues. V shed 4 bases and J 7 bases; nucleotides not matched to a gene: 5. Germline V gives CDR1 MNHEY, CDR2 SMNVEV (reference sequence). CDR3 DNA sequence: TGTGCCAGCAGTTCCACAGGGGGGAGCGGGGAGCTGTTTTTT. Translating gives CASSSTGGSGELFF.

CDR3 coding DNA: TGTGCCAGCAGTGAAGCACCCAGGGGGGAATACGAGCAGTACTTC. Translation gives CASSEAPRGEYEQYF. This sequence joins TRBV2 and TRBJ2-7, with D perhaps matching TRBD1 (7 bases). The V end was cut by 0 bases, the J end by 4 bases, with 13 bases between. CDR1 is SNHLY and CDR2 is FYNNEI in the germline V gene. The CDR3 runs 15 residues.

CDR3 sequence: CASSLQQGKGYTF. CDR3 nucleotides: TGTGCCAGCAGTTTACAACAGGGGAAAGGCTACACCTTC. V and J are TRBV28 and TRBJ1-2, with 7 positions matching TRBD1. This CDR3 is 13 amino acids long. Per the germline V gene, CDR1 is MDHEN and CDR2 is SYDVKM. Unmatched junction bases numbered 5, after V lost 2 bases and J lost 8 bases.

There are many counts of this clone. The V and J genes are TRBV25-1 and TRBJ1-4; D is unresolved. V lost 1 base and J 8 bases, leaving 11 bases between the germline ends. Germline CDR1 MGHDK, CDR2 SYGVNS. CDR3 length: 14 residues. In DNA form, the CDR3 reads TGTGCCAGCAGTGAATCCGGGATGCAGGAAAAACTGTTTTTT. It codes for CASSESGMQEKLFF. The full variable domain, its missing parts supplied by reference TRBV25-1 and TRBJ1-4, is EADIYQTPRYLVIGTGKKITLECSQTMGHDKMYWYQQDPGMELHLIHYSYGVNSTEKGDLSSESTVSRIRTEHFPLTLESARPSHTSQYLCASSESGMQEKLFFGSGTQLSVL.

The CDR3 sequence is CAYRQGTNTEAFF. CDR3 DNA: TGTGCCTATCGGCAGGGAACGAACACTGAAGCTTTCTTT. The chain carries TRBV10-3 and TRBJ1-1, with D possibly matching TRBD1 (5 bases). V lost 11 bases to trimming and J lost 1 base, with 14 bases between them. Germline V gene lookup returns CDR1 ENHRY and CDR2 SYGVKD. The CDR3 spans 13 residues.

V and J are TRBV5-4 and TRBJ2-1, with 9 bases that match TRBD1. This CDR3 comprises 14 residues. The germline V gene encodes CDR1 SGHNT and CDR2 YYREEE (reference sequence). V was pared by 5 bases and J by 4 bases, with 4 bases of the junction left unmatched. The CDR3 loop reads CASSNRGLYNEQFF. DNA for the CDR3: TGTGCCAGCAGTAACAGGGGGCTTTACAATGAGCAGTTCTTC.

This clone came up a few times. The chain uses TRBV11-2 and TRBJ2-5; D is unresolved. Looked up from germline, CDR1 is SGHAT and CDR2 is FQNNGV. Trimming stripped 3 bases from V and 0 bases from J, with 8 bases between. This CDR3 comprises 14 residues. The CDR3 reads CASSFQRYQETQYF. CDR3 sequence (DNA): TGTGCCAGCAGCTTTCAACGGTACCAAGAGACCCAGTACTTC.

This clone came up a few times. The J gene is TRBJ2-7, the V gene TRBV19, with 7 bases lining up with TRBD1. Germline values: CDR1 LNHDA, CDR2 SQIVND (reference sequence). V was clipped by 5 bases and J by 2 bases; unmatched bases: 6. The CDR3 is made up of 14 amino acids. The CDR3 here is CASSVRDSAYEQYF. CDR3 DNA: TGTGCCAGTAGTGTACGGGACAGCGCCTACGAGCAGTACTTC.

This clone was found a few times. This sequence joins TRBV4-3 and TRBJ2-1; D is perhaps TRBD1 (6 bases). The CDR3 sequence is 13 residues long. CDR1 is LGHNA, CDR2 YSLEER, per germline. V shed 2 bases and J shed 4 bases, with 6 bases lying between them. The DNA of the CDR3 is TGCGCCAGCAGCCAACAGGGGTACAATGAGCAGTTCTTC. Amino acid sequence: CASSQQGYNEQFF.

This clone was detected only a few times. V gene TRBV11-2 combines with J gene TRBJ1-5; a weak D match, TRBD1 (6 bases). Germline assignment: CDR1 SGHAT and CDR2 FQNNGV. There are 14 residues in the CDR3. Trimming left V 5 bases short and J 6 bases short, with 14 bases between. In DNA form, the CDR3 reads TGTGCCAGCAGCGCACAACAGGGTTCTCAGCCCCAGCATTTT. Translation gives CASSAQQGSQPQHF.

This clone was seen a handful of times. The V and J genes are TRBV4-1 and TRBJ2-5; 10 bases align to TRBD1. Germline CDR1 is MGHRA and CDR2 is YSYEKL. The CDR3 totals 14 residues. The V and J ends lost 4 bases and 4 bases, in that order; junction bases with no gene match: 3. CDR3 nucleotides: TGCGCCAGCAGCCTAGACAGGGGGCGAGAGACCCAGTACTTC. Translating it yields CASSLDRGRETQYF.